This entry lists 9 T cell receptor beta chains sequenced from one sample in a study of identical twins. One entry per CDR3 protein results from TCRdb running MiXCR on the 5' RACE reads. Here the sample spans about 190,000 distinct CDR3 sequences, roughly 15% being singletons. These data were also reused for a study on T cells expressing NK-cell markers.

Material: CD8+ T cells sorted from blood. The receptors derive from a woman aged 18-29 years in good health.

The chain links TRBV29-1 to TRBJ2-7; TRBD2 aligns across 7 bases. V shed 1 base and J 4 bases; nucleotides not matched to a gene: 4. Germline V CDR1 and CDR2: SQVTM, ANQGSEA. The CDR3 extends over 13 amino acids. CDR3 region: CSVEGGGSYEQYF. CDR3 sequence (DNA): TGCAGCGTTGAAGGCGGGGGTTCGTACGAGCAGTACTTC.

This clonotype was recorded many times. The gene calls are TRBV12-3 or TRBV12-4 and TRBJ2-1; no clear D gene. There are 11 residues in the CDR3. Trimming took off 7 bases at V and 0 bases at J, with 1 base between the two ends. The CDR3 loop is CASTSYNEQFF. As DNA, the CDR3 is TGTGCCAGCACCTCCTACAATGAGCAGTTCTTC.

The sample holds many counts of this clonotype. This chain uses TRBV7-2 with TRBJ2-1, with TRBD2 matching over 8 bases. The CDR3 covers 15 residues. Germline assignment: CDR1 SGHTA and CDR2 FQGNSA. The V gene end was trimmed by 5 bases and the J gene end by 5 bases; junction bases not matched to a gene: 8. CDR3: CASSPWTSFNNEQFF. The CDR3 DNA reads as TGTGCCAGCAGCCCATGGACTAGCTTCAACAATGAGCAGTTCTTC.

The J gene is TRBJ1-2, the V gene TRBV7-8; a possible D gene is TRBD1 (6 bases). This CDR3 has 15 residues. V dropped 1 base and J dropped 2 bases, with 11 bases sitting between them. Germline V gene data show CDR1 as SGHVS and CDR2 as FQNEAQ. For the CDR3, the DNA is TGTGCCAGCAGCTTAGAAAGGGGGGCGAACTATGGCTACACCTTC. It specifies CASSLERGANYGYTF.

This rearrangement joins TRBV27 to TRBJ2-3, with 9 bases lining up with TRBD2. Germline V CDR1 and CDR2: MNHEY, SMNVEV (reference sequence). V lost 5 bases, J lost 3 bases, and 6 bases stayed unmatched. This CDR3 has 15 amino acids. CDR3 loop: CASSPGRGGTDTQYF. In DNA, the CDR3 is TGTGCCAGCAGTCCGGGGCGGGGGGGGACAGATACGCAGTATTTT.

This clonotype turned up a few times. The V call is TRBV6-4, the J call TRBJ2-3; 8 nucleotides match TRBD2. V lost 5 bases to trimming and J lost 4 bases; unmatched junction nucleotides: 5. Germline CDR1 MRHNA, CDR2 SNTAGT. The CDR3 length is 14 residues. The CDR3 loop reads CASSPGGAPDTQYF. The CDR3 DNA sequence: TGTGCCAGCAGTCCCGGGGGGGCCCCAGATACGCAGTATTTT.

The table lists this clonotype with a few counts. This chain links TRBV20-1 with TRBJ2-3; D is unclear. Germline CDR1 is DFQATT and CDR2 is SNEGSKA (reference sequence). The CDR3 length is 15 residues. V dropped 4 bases and J dropped 1 base, with 15 bases sitting between them. The CDR3 protein is CSATRTLWRTDTQYF. For the CDR3, the DNA is TGCAGTGCTACCCGGACCCTTTGGCGCACAGATACGCAGTATTTT.

V usage is TRBV2 and J usage is TRBJ2-7; D is ambiguous. Trimming stripped 0 bases from V and 3 bases from J, with 15 bases between. This CDR3 is built from 16 residues. Germline CDR1 is SNHLY and CDR2 is FYNNEI. CDR3: CASSEAFGRPYYEQYF. CDR3 nucleotides: TGTGCCAGCAGTGAAGCGTTCGGCAGACCGTACTACGAGCAGTACTTC.

This clonotype was recorded many times. The chain has TRBV27 and TRBJ1-1, with D hard to call. Germline V gene sequence: CDR1 MNHEY, CDR2 SMNVEV (reference sequence). V lost 5 bases and J 0 bases, leaving 10 bases between the germline ends. The CDR3 is 14 residues long. This chain's CDR3 is CASSPYSLNTEAFF. DNA for the CDR3: TGTGCCAGCAGTCCTTACAGTTTGAACACTGAAGCTTTCTTT.